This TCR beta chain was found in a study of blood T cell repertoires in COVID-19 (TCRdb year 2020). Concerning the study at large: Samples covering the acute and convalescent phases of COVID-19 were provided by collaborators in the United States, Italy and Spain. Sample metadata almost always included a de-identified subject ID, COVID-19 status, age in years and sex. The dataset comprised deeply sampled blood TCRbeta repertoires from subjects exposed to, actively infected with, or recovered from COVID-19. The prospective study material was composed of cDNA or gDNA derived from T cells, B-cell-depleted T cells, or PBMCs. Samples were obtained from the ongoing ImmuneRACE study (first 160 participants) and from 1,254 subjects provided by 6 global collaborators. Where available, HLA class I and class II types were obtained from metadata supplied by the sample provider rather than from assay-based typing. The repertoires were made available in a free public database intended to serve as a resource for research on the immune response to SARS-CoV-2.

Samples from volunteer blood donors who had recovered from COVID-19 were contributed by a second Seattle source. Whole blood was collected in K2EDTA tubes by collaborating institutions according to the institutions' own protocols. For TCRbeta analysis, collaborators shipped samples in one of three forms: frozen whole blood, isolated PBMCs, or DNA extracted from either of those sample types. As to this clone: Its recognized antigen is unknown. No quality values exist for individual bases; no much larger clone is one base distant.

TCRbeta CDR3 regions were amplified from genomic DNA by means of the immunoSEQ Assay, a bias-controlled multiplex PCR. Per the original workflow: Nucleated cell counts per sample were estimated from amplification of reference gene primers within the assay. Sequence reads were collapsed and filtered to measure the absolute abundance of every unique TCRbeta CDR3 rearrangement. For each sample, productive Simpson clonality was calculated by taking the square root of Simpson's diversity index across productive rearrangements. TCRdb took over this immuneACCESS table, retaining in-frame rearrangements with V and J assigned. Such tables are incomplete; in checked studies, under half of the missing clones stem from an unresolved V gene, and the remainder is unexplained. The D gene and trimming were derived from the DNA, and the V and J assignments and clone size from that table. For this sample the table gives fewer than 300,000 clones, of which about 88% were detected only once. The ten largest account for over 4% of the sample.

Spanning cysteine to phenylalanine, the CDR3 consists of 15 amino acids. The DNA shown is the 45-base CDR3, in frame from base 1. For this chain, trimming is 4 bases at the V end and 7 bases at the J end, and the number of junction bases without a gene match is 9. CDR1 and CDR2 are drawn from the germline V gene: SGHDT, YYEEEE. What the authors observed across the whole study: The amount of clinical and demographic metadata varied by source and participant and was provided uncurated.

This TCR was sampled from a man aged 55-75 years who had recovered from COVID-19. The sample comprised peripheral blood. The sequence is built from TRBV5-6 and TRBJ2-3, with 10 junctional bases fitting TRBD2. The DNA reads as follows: TGTGCCAGCAGCACGGCTAGCGGGGGACCCTATACGCAGTATTTT. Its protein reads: CASSTASGGPYTQYF. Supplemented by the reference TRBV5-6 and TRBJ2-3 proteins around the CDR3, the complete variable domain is DAGVTQSPTHLIKTRGQQVTLRCSPKSGHDTVSWYQQALGQGPQFIFQYYEEEERQRGNFPDRFSGHQFPNYSSELNVNALLLGDSALYLCASSTASGGPYTQYFGPGTRLTVL.